This entry concerns a single T cell receptor (beta chain). The assay was immunoSEQ multiplex PCR, and TCRdb's table has in-frame clones only and misses some. The sample records around 250,000 clones, approximately 90% being singletons. The data stem from a study of blood T cell repertoires in COVID-19. Germline-derived CDR1 and CDR2 are SGHNT and YYREEE (reference sequence). This CDR3 is built from 15 residues. Trimming shortened V by 0 bases and J by 4 bases, and 13 bases separated the two germline ends. This sequence originates from a man aged 50 or older who had been exposed to COVID-19. The chain uses TRBV5-4 and TRBJ2-5; weak D call: TRBD2 (7 bases). Material for sequencing was PBMCs or T cells enriched from blood (not recorded which). The CDR3 is CASSLEGGGIETQYF. CDR3 nucleotide sequence: TGTGCCAGCAGCTTGGAGGGGGGAGGGATAGAGACCCAGTACTTC.